A single sample gave rise to the 23 T cell receptor beta chains below, sequenced in a study of breast tumors, draining lymph nodes, adjacent tissues. TCRdb recomputed calls from the multiplex PCR reads with MiXCR, one row per CDR3 protein. Of some 150,000 distinct CDR3 sequences listed, around 33% were seen once; the top ten hold roughly 3.8%. Axillary draining lymph nodes of breast cancer patients supplied the node samples. Sequences were obtained from axillary lymph node tissue. All receptors derive from a female donor with breast cancer. Some clones in this sample may be carry-over from other donors' samples.

This clonotype was recorded many times. The chain links TRBV7-6 to TRBJ2-2, with TRBD2 identical over 8 bases. The CDR3 contains 15 residues. CDR1 and CDR2 from the germline V gene are SGHVS and FNYEAQ. V shed 0 bases, J shed 7 bases, and the junction held 4 bases outside the gene matches. CDR3 bases: TGTGCCAGCAGCTTAGCGCCCGGGACTAGCGGGGAGCTGTTTTTT. This codes for CASSLAPGTSGELFF.

This clonotype was detected only once. The CDR3 carries no conserved terminal phenylalanine or tryptophan, so it likely arises from a read error. This rearrangement joins TRBV9 to TRBJ1-2; D uncertain. Per the germline V gene, CDR1 is SGDLS and CDR2 is YYNGEE. The CDR3 is 13 residues long. The CDR3 coding sequence is TGTACCAGCAGCCCCAGCGGGGTGTATGGCTACACCTCC. Its protein is CTSSPSGVYGYTS.

The rearrangement joins TRBV6-4 to TRBJ2-1; 10 bases line up with TRBD1. J lost 8 bases, V lost 7 bases, and 11 bases had no gene match. Germline V CDR1 and CDR2: MRHNA, SNTAGT. The CDR3 loop spans 15 amino acids. CDR3: CASTNTETGGDEQFF. In DNA, the CDR3 is TGTGCCAGCACCAACACCGAGACAGGGGGCGATGAGCAGTTCTTC.

This clonotype has at least ten counts. The gene calls are TRBV20-1 and TRBJ1-5, with a tentative D call TRBD1 (6 bases). This CDR3 has 15 amino acids. Per the germline V gene, CDR1 is DFQATT and CDR2 is SNEGSKA (reference sequence). Trimming removed 5 bases at V and 1 base at J, with 15 bases between. CDR3 sequence: CSAQGRIGSNQPQHF. The CDR3 DNA reads TGCAGTGCTCAGGGGCGGATTGGAAGCAATCAGCCCCAGCATTTT.

This clonotype was counted ten times or more. V and J are TRBV4-1 and TRBJ2-1; no reliable D call. CDR1 is MGHRA, CDR2 YSYEKL, per germline. V dropped 3 bases and J dropped 6 bases, with 6 bases sitting between them. The CDR3 has 12 residues. CDR3: CASSQATNEQFF. CDR3 nucleotide sequence: TGCGCCAGCAGCCAGGCGACCAATGAGCAGTTCTTC.

Regarding this clonotype: A much larger clone differs from this one at a single base, so this may be a read error. This chain uses TRBV11-3 with TRBJ2-1, with 10 bases aligning to TRBD2. V shed 5 bases and J 4 bases; nucleotides not matched to a gene: 5. The CDR3 covers 15 residues. Germline loops: CDR1 SGHNT, CDR2 YENEEA. The CDR3 region is CASSITSGTYNEQFF. CDR3 sequence (DNA): TGTGCCAGCAGCATCACTAGCGGGACTTACAATGAGCAGTTCTTC.

The rearrangement joins TRBV6-5 to TRBJ1-5; a possible D gene is TRBD1 (5 bases). V dropped 5 bases and J dropped 4 bases, with 15 bases sitting between them. The V gene's germline CDR1 is MNHEY and CDR2 SVGAGI. The CDR3 runs 15 residues. The CDR3 here is CASSRLGGINQPQHF. The CDR3 DNA follows: TGTGCCAGCAGTCGACTGGGGGGTATTAATCAGCCCCAGCATTTT.

This clonotype has at least ten counts. This sequence joins TRBV18 and TRBJ2-6; D unresolved. Germline CDR1 KGHSH, CDR2 LQKENI. V dropped 1 base and J dropped 0 bases, with 7 bases sitting between them. CDR3 length: 16 amino acids. The CDR3 DNA follows: TGTGCCAGCTCACCACAGTCAGTCTCTGGGGCCAACGTCCTGACTTTC. It codes for CASSPQSVSGANVLTF.

This clonotype was counted at least ten times. J is TRBJ2-7 and V is TRBV4-3, with D unclear. V lost 1 base and J 2 bases, leaving 15 bases between the germline ends. The CDR3 loop spans 16 amino acids. The germline V gene has CDR1 LGHNA and CDR2 YSLEER. Written as DNA, the CDR3 is TGCGCCAGCAGCCAAGTGGCTGGCGGAATTGCCTACGAGCAGTACTTC. It encodes CASSQVAGGIAYEQYF.

For this clonotype: One junction end does not reproduce the germline sequence, and a read error may be involved. This chain joins TRBV6-6 and TRBJ1-2, with 7 positions matching TRBD1. CDR3 size: 13 residues. Germline CDR1 reads MNHNY; CDR2 reads SVGAGI (reference sequence). Here the CDR3 DNA reads TGTGCCAACAGTTTCGACAGGGCTGCTGGCTACACCTTC. Translation: CANSFDRAAGYTF.

This clonotype has at least ten counts. V and J are TRBV10-3 and TRBJ2-5, with 9 nucleotides matching TRBD1. The germline V gene has CDR1 ENHRY and CDR2 SYGVKD. Trimming took 2 bases from V and 10 from J; bases not matched to a gene: 8. The CDR3 spans 14 residues. CDR3 sequence reads: CAISEPDRGGGQYF. CDR3 DNA: TGTGCCATCAGTGAGCCGGACAGGGGAGGGGGCCAGTACTTC.

Concerning this clonotype itself: The junction departs from the called germline gene at one end, perhaps through a read error. This chain's CDR3 is CSAISSSRGPYF. CDR3 in DNA: TGCAGCGCTATAAGCTCTTCCCGGGGGCCGTACTTC. The V gene is TRBV20-1, the J gene TRBJ2-7; either TRBD1 or TRBD2 may supply D (6 bases each). The CDR3 is 12 amino acids. Germline values: CDR1 DFQATT, CDR2 SNEGSKA (reference sequence).

V is TRBV11-2 and J is TRBJ2-3; perhaps TRBD1 as D (6 bases). The J call may not be correct, given that the DNA end is closer to TRBJ1-5. The CDR3 consists of 16 residues. CDR1 and CDR2 (germline): SGHAT, FQNNGV. This CDR3 is CASRRTSGGRSDAQHF. The CDR3 DNA is TGTGCCAGCAGGAGGACTAGCGGGGGCAGGTCGGATGCGCAGCATTTT.

This clonotype was picked up many times. The chain recombines TRBV7-8 with TRBJ2-6, with 8 nucleotides matching TRBD1. The CDR3 covers 18 residues. Germline CDR1 SGHVS, CDR2 FQNEAQ. V lost 1 base and J lost 4; bases outside the gene matches: 9. CDR3 DNA: TGTGCCAGCAGCTTAGGGTGGAGAGACAGGGGAGGGGCCAACGTCCTGACTTTC. Translation: CASSLGWRDRGGANVLTF.

There are a few counts of this clonotype. The V call is TRBV20-1, the J call TRBJ2-3; TRBD1 might be the D (6 bases). Germline CDR1 reads DFQATT; CDR2 reads SNEGSKA (reference sequence). Trimming pared 3 bases from V and 5 bases from J, leaving 21 bases between. The CDR3 spans 16 residues. CDR3 nucleotides: TGCAGTGCTAGCGGCCGGGCTCAGCCCAGGGGAGATACGCAGTATTTT. It specifies CSASGRAQPRGDTQYF.

This clonotype was seen only once. The chain recombines TRBV9 with TRBJ2-6; TRBD1 or TRBD2 may be the D gene (8 bases each). Germline V gene lookup returns CDR1 SGDLS and CDR2 YYNGEE. Trimming cost V 3 bases and J 3 bases, with 25 bases left between them. CDR3 length equals 20 residues. The CDR3 coding sequence is TGTGCCAGCAGCGCTCCAATAGCGGGACAGGCAAAGGGTGGGGCCAACGTCCTGACTTTC. The encoded protein is CASSAPIAGQAKGGANVLTF.

This clonotype has ten or more counts. This sequence joins TRBV7-6 and TRBJ2-1; a possible D gene is TRBD2 (5 bases). V lost 5 bases and J 4 bases, leaving 18 bases between the germline ends. Germline V lookup: CDR1 SGHVS, CDR2 FNYEAQ. The CDR3 loop spans 16 amino acids. As DNA, the CDR3 is TGTGCCAGCAGCCCCTGGGAAGCGGCCCCTTACAATGAGCAGTTCTTC. As protein: CASSPWEAAPYNEQFF.

This clonotype has at least ten counts. The chain employs TRBV7-9 and TRBJ1-2; TRBD1 might be the D (5 bases). The CDR3 consists of 15 residues. Germline V CDR1 and CDR2: SEHNR, FQNEAQ (reference sequence). Trimming took off 1 base at V and 4 bases at J, with 13 bases between the two ends. The CDR3 is CASSLGVVRVYGYTF. The DNA for the CDR3 is TGTGCCAGCAGCTTAGGAGTGGTCAGGGTCTATGGCTACACCTTC. Using reference TRBV7-9 and TRBJ1-2 for the parts outside the CDR3, the full variable domain is DTGVSQNPRHKITKRGQNVTFRCDPISEHNRLYWYRQTLGQGPEFLTYFQNEAQLEKSRLLSDRFSAERPKGSFSTLEIQRTEQGDSAMYLCASSLGVVRVYGYTFGSGTRLTVV.

The rearrangement joins TRBV28 to TRBJ2-7; perhaps TRBD1 as D (5 bases). CDR1 and CDR2 (germline): MDHEN, SYDVKM. There are 13 residues in the CDR3. V dropped 2 bases and J dropped 3 bases, with 8 bases sitting between them. The CDR3 sequence is CASSLDSIYEQYF. In nucleotides, the CDR3 is TGTGCCAGCAGTTTAGACAGCATCTACGAGCAGTACTTC.

Of note for this clonotype: The junction and the germline gene differ at one end; a read error may be behind it. The chain combines TRBV5-7 with TRBJ2-7; D remains unclear. TRBV5-7 is annotated as an ORF whose role is uncertain. The CDR3 runs to 16 residues. The CDR3 region has the DNA TGTGCCAGCAGCCTATACTCGGCCCCCACCTCCTACGAGCAGCACTTC. This codes for CASSLYSAPTSYEQHF.

The CDR3 DNA follows: TGTGCCACCAGCAGCCTAGGGAGTTACGAGCAGTACTTC. Translating it yields CATSSLGSYEQYF. This rearrangement joins TRBV15 to TRBJ2-7, with D tentatively TRBD2 (5 bases). V was trimmed by 3 bases and J by 4 bases, leaving 10 bases between them. The CDR3 is 13 amino acids. Germline CDR1 and CDR2: LNHNV and YYDKDF (reference sequence).

The table lists this clonotype with many counts. The chain joins TRBV28 to TRBJ1-2; TRBD1 aligns across 11 bases. The CDR3 is 18 residues long. Germline-derived CDR1 and CDR2 are MDHEN and SYDVKM. Germline trimming cut 4 bases from V and 7 bases from J; bases unmatched to any gene: 17. The CDR3: CASSSPRGTGGTFGGYTF. The CDR3 coding sequence is TGTGCCAGCAGTTCCCCTCGGGGGACAGGGGGAACTTTTGGTGGCTACACCTTC.

This clonotype appeared many times. The chain combines TRBV5-1 with TRBJ1-5; D is possibly TRBD1 (6 bases). Germline CDR1 is SGHRS and CDR2 is YFSETQ. This CDR3 region has 14 residues. V lost 4 bases and J lost 1, with 9 bases in between. CDR3 amino acids: CASSEGGSNQPQHF. Here the CDR3 DNA reads TGCGCCAGCAGCGAGGGGGGAAGCAATCAGCCCCAGCATTTT.